The next 8 T cell receptor beta chains were all read from a single sample in a study of graft-versus-host responses after intestinal transplantation (dated by TCRdb to about 2021). Antigens for these TCRs are unknown. Library preparation was by the immunoSEQ multiplex PCR assay. The source is immuneACCESS, and TCRdb retained only in-frame sequences with V and J called. Part of the clones is not carried over; for the studies checked, unresolved V genes explain less than half of this, and the remainder is unexplained. Counted in this sample were 100,000 to 110,000 clones; roughly 87% of them appeared once. About 0.93% of the sample lies in the top ten. The sample's time point label, decoded: cells obtained before transplantation from donor or recipient. The sequencing used unstimulated CD4+ T cells sorted from spleen or lymph node cells, collected before transplant. These TCRs come from a human donor who was the organ donor for an intestinal transplant.

The rearrangement uses TRBV5-8 and TRBJ1-2; D call uncertain. V shed 4 bases and J shed 7 bases, with 17 bases lying between them. The CDR3 is made up of 14 amino acids. Germline V gene data show CDR1 as SGHTS and CDR2 as YDEGEE. The CDR3 sequence is CASSTRNSPGGYTF. DNA for the CDR3: TGTGCCAGCAGCACCCGGAACAGTCCGGGTGGCTACACCTTC.

The V and J genes are TRBV5-4 and TRBJ2-1; D is ambiguous. Deletions cut 7 bases from V and 0 bases from J, with 20 bases between. In germline, CDR1 is SGHNT, CDR2 YYREEE (reference sequence). The CDR3 is made up of 17 amino acids. CDR3 DNA: TGTGCCAGCGGAAGCTTCCCGGTACAGAGCTCCTACAATGAGCAGTTCTTC. As protein: CASGSFPVQSSYNEQFF. Using reference TRBV5-4 and TRBJ2-1 for the parts outside the CDR3, the full variable domain is ETGVTQSPTHLIKTRGQQVTLRCSSQSGHNTVSWYQQALGQGPQFIFQYYREEENGRGNFPPRFSGLQFPNYSSELNVNALELDDSALYLCASGSFPVQSSYNEQFFGPGTRLTVL.

This clone was observed a few times. The J gene is TRBJ1-4, the V gene TRBV4-1, with 7 bases that match TRBD1. The CDR3 extends over 15 amino acids. V lost 1 base to trimming and J lost 8 bases; unmatched junction nucleotides: 7. CDR1 and CDR2 (germline): MGHRA, YSYEKL. CDR3 DNA: TGCGCCAGCAGCCAAGTCTTAGACAGGGTGGAAAAACTGTTTTTT. Amino acid sequence: CASSQVLDRVEKLFF.

The chain uses TRBV18 and TRBJ1-4, with no clear D. Per the germline V gene, CDR1 is KGHSH and CDR2 is LQKENI. The CDR3 sequence is 13 residues long. V was trimmed by 5 bases and J by 8 bases, leaving 12 bases between them. CDR3 amino acids: CASSKTVGEKLFF. The CDR3, as DNA: TGTGCCAGCTCAAAAACTGTAGGCGAAAAACTGTTTTTT.

The sample holds a few counts of this clone. The V call is TRBV10-3, the J call TRBJ1-3; no clear D. Trimming cost V 2 bases and J 4 bases, with 12 bases left between them. The CDR3 has 15 amino acids. Per germline, CDR1 ENHRY and CDR2 SYGVKD. CDR3 coding DNA: TGTGCCATCAGTGAGCGTCGGGGTTTAGGAAACACCATATATTTT. As protein: CAISERRGLGNTIYF.

V and J are TRBV4-1 and TRBJ2-3; D remains ambiguous. Trimming removed 3 bases at V and 4 bases at J, with 8 bases between. This CDR3 is 13 amino acids long. The germline V gene encodes CDR1 MGHRA and CDR2 YSYEKL. The CDR3 DNA reads as TGCGCCAGCAGCCAGCCTGGGCCAGATACGCAGTATTTT. It specifies CASSQPGPDTQYF.

This chain joins TRBV5-1 and TRBJ1-1, with D unresolved. Trimming left V 3 bases short and J 1 base short, with 10 bases between. Per germline, CDR1 SGHRS and CDR2 YFSETQ. The length of the CDR3 is 14 residues. CDR3 nucleotide sequence: TGCGCCAGCAGCTCCGACTGGGGGAACACTGAAGCTTTCTTT. Translated: CASSSDWGNTEAFF.

The V gene is TRBV25-1, the J gene TRBJ2-1; no reliable D call. CDR3 length: 11 residues. Germline V gives CDR1 MGHDK, CDR2 SYGVNS. Trimming took off 5 bases at V and 4 bases at J, with 3 bases between the two ends. The CDR3 region is CASSLYNEQFF. CDR3 sequence (DNA): TGTGCCAGCAGTCTGTACAATGAGCAGTTCTTC.